One and the same sample provided the 16 T cell receptor beta chains below, sequenced in a study of metastatic and nonmetastatic thyroid tumors. TCRdb re-called the PCR reads through MiXCR. Here the sample spans 13,000 to 15,000 clones, roughly 28% being singletons. All patients reached thyroid surgery having received no treatment beforehand. The sequenced sample consisted of blood. The receptors originated from a female donor with papillary thyroid cancer or a benign thyroid nodule (not recorded which). Some clones in this sample may be carry-over from other donors' samples.

This clone was seen a few times. Here the CDR3 omits its conserved ending phenylalanine or tryptophan, so a read error is the likely source. The V gene is TRBV7-9, the J gene TRBJ1-2; D is unresolved. CDR3 size: 11 residues. Germline V CDR1 and CDR2: SEHNR, FQNEAQ (reference sequence). The germline V and J ends were trimmed by 8 bases and 4 bases, with 8 bases remaining between them. Here the CDR3 reads CASGNCYGYTI. Written as DNA, the CDR3 is TGTGCCAGCGGGAACTGCTATGGCTACACCATC.

This clone was observed a single time. This chain joins TRBV7-6 and TRBJ2-1; D gene uncertain. Trimming took 5 bases from V and 5 from J, leaving 19 bases between them. CDR3 length: 16 residues. Per the germline V gene, CDR1 is SGHVS and CDR2 is FNYEAQ. The CDR3 sequence is CASSPPGYHPDNEQFF. The DNA for the CDR3 is TGTGCCAGCAGCCCCCCGGGTTATCACCCTGACAATGAGCAGTTCTTC. The variable domain in full, completed from reference TRBV7-6 and TRBJ2-1, reads GAGVSQSPRYKVTKRGQDVALRCDPISGHVSLYWYRQALGQGPEFLTYFNYEAQQDKSGLPNDRFSAERPEGSISTLTIQRTEQRDSAMYRCASSPPGYHPDNEQFFGPGTRLTVL.

This clone appeared once. The V and J genes are TRBV7-2 and TRBJ2-2, with D uncertain. Per the germline V gene, CDR1 is SGHTA and CDR2 is FQGNSA. Trimming removed 2 bases from V and 4 bases from J, with 8 bases in between. This CDR3 comprises 14 residues. CDR3 bases: TGTGCCAGCAGCTTAAGGGTGGGCACCGGGGAGCTGTTTTTT. It yields the protein CASSLRVGTGELFF.

This clone is termed medium-sized. J is TRBJ1-1 and V is TRBV14, with unresolved D. The ends were cut back, 0 bases at V and 0 bases at J, with 17 bases in the middle. Germline V gene lookup returns CDR1 SGHDN and CDR2 FVKESK. This CDR3 region has 18 residues. CDR3 region: CASSQEGSKGGLNTEAFF. CDR3 nucleotides: TGTGCCAGCAGCCAAGAAGGTTCCAAGGGCGGGTTGAACACTGAAGCTTTCTTT. Variable domain in full (rest from reference TRBV14 and TRBJ1-1): EAGVTQFPSHSVIEKGQTVTLRCDPISGHDNLYWYRRVMGKEIKFLLHFVKESKQDESGMPNNRFLAERTGGTYSTLKVQPAELEDSGVYFCASSQEGSKGGLNTEAFFGQGTRLTVV.

In its sample, this clone is medium-sized (0.01 to 0.1%). This rearrangement joins TRBV5-1 to TRBJ1-5; D is possibly TRBD1 (5 bases). CDR3 length: 15 residues. V was trimmed by 0 bases and J by 3 bases, leaving 10 bases between them. Germline V lookup: CDR1 SGHRS, CDR2 YFSETQ. The DNA for the CDR3 is TGCGCCAGCAGCTTGGCAGGGTTGGACAATCAGCCCCAGCATTTT. Translated, it gives CASSLAGLDNQPQHF.

This clone is deemed large (0.1 to 1%). The sample has other DNA sequences that encode this CDR3 too. The chain joins TRBV15 to TRBJ1-1; 8 bases map to TRBD1. With V trimmed by 4 bases and J by 4 bases, 8 bases remained unmatched. The germline V gene has CDR1 LNHNV and CDR2 YYDKDF (reference sequence). The CDR3 length is 15 residues. The CDR3 sequence: CATSKQNRGITEAFF. The CDR3 coding sequence is TGTGCCACCAGCAAACAAAACAGGGGGATCACTGAAGCTTTCTTT.

In this sample, this clone is medium-sized. The rearrangement uses TRBV16 and TRBJ1-1, with D unclear. Trimming pared 0 bases from V and 5 bases from J, leaving 13 bases between. There are 15 residues in the CDR3. The germline CDR1 and CDR2 sequences are KGHSY and FQNENV. In nucleotides, the CDR3 is TGTGCCAGCAGCCAATCGTTTGTCCTGGAGACTGAAGCTTTCTTT. Residues: CASSQSFVLETEAFF.

The chain combines TRBV7-2 with TRBJ2-1; 12 nucleotides agree with TRBD2. Germline trimming cut 4 bases from V and 5 bases from J; bases unmatched to any gene: 3. Germline V gene sequence: CDR1 SGHTA, CDR2 FQGNSA. There are 15 residues in the CDR3. The CDR3 nucleotides read TGTGCCAGCAGCTCTAGCGGGGGGGCCAACAATGAGCAGTTCTTC. Its translation: CASSSSGGANNEQFF.

This clone was counted between two and nine times. The rearrangement links TRBV12-3 or TRBV12-4 to TRBJ1-5, with no clear D. There are 14 residues in the CDR3. Trimming stripped 2 bases from V and 3 bases from J, with 8 bases between. CDR3 nucleotides: TGTGCCAGCAGTTTAACCAGGTACAATCAGCCCCAGCATTTT. Protein product: CASSLTRYNQPQHF.

This rearrangement joins TRBV6-4 to TRBJ1-5; D gene ambiguous. The CDR3 sequence is 14 residues long. Germline CDR1 MRHNA, CDR2 SNTAGT. Trimming stripped 6 bases from V and 2 bases from J, with 11 bases between. The DNA for the CDR3 is TGTGCCAGCAGCCCCCTAGGCGGCAATCAGCCCCAGCATTTT. It encodes CASSPLGGNQPQHF.

This clone is medium-sized (0.01 to 0.1%) by share. Different DNA sequences within this sample yield the same CDR3. Here the CDR3 DNA reads TGTGCCAGCAGCTTAGGACCGCGGGCCGCGGATGGCTACACCTTC. This gives the protein CASSLGPRAADGYTF. This chain uses TRBV7-9 with TRBJ1-2; D uncertain. V lost 1 base, J lost 6 bases, and 15 bases lay in between. Germline CDR1 SEHNR, CDR2 FQNEAQ (reference sequence). The CDR3 sequence is 15 residues long.

This clone has only one observation. At one end, the junction sequence differs from germline, possibly due to a read error. The chain uses TRBV5-1 and TRBJ2-6, with 8 bases identical to TRBD1. There are 19 residues in the CDR3. CDR1 SGHRS and CDR2 YFSETQ come from the germline V gene. CDR3 coding DNA: TGCGCCAGCAGCTTGAAATCGCCCTCGGACAGGGATGGGGCCAACGACCTGACTTTC. Its protein product is CASSLKSPSDRDGANDLTF.

This clone is medium-sized by share. The CDR3 DNA follows: TGCAGTGCTAGAGATCCCCCGAACACTGAAGCTTTCTTT. Translating gives CSARDPPNTEAFF. The chain has TRBV20-1 and TRBJ1-1, with D unclear. In germline, CDR1 is DFQATT, CDR2 SNEGSKA (reference sequence). V was clipped by 0 bases and J by 1 base, with 6 bases between them. This CDR3 comprises 13 residues.

The V and J genes are TRBV16 and TRBJ1-1, with TRBD1 identical over 8 bases. V dropped 5 bases and J dropped 5; count of bases not matched to a gene: 4. This CDR3 region has 13 residues. Per germline, CDR1 KGHSY and CDR2 FQNENV. CDR3 sequence (DNA): TGTGCCAGCAGCGACAGGGGAAATACTGAAGCTTTCTTT. Translated, it gives CASSDRGNTEAFF.

This clone rates as medium-sized. V gene TRBV12-3 or TRBV12-4 combines with J gene TRBJ1-3; no firm D call. The germline V and J ends were trimmed by 3 bases and 4 bases, with 7 bases remaining between them. The CDR3 runs 13 residues. The CDR3 reads CASSLVRGNTIYF. The CDR3 coding sequence is TGTGCCAGCAGTTTGGTCAGAGGAAACACCATATATTTT.

This clone was seen a handful of times. The junction departs from germline at one end; a sequencing error may be responsible. This CDR3 is CDSSAEGNEQFF. DNA for the CDR3: TGTGACAGCAGCGCCGAGGGAAATGAGCAGTTCTTC. The chain is built from TRBV9 and TRBJ2-1; D possibly corresponds to TRBD2 (5 bases). Germline lookup yields CDR1 SGDLS and CDR2 YYNGEE. CDR3 length: 12 residues.